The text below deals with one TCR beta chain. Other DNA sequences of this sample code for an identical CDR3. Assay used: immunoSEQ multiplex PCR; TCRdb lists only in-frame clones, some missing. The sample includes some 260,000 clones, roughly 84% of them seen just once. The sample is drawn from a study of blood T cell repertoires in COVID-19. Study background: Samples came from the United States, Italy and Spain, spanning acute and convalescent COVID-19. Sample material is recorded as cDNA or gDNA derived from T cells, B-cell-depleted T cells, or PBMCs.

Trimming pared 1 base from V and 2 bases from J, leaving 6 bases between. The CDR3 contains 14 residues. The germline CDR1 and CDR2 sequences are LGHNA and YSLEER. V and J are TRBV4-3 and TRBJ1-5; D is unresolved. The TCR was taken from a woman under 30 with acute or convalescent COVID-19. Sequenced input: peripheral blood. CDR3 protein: CASSQVTGNQPQHF. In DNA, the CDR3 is TGCGCCAGCAGCCAAGTTACAGGCAATCAGCCCCAGCATTTT.